This is a list of T cell receptor beta chains from one sample in a study of blood T cell repertoires in COVID-19. Data came from immunoSEQ multiplex PCR; TCRdb stores just in-frame clones and leaves some out. The sample comprises some 38,000 clones, around 70% of which are singletons, and approximately 10% rests with the top ten. Sequences were obtained from peripheral blood. The origin of the receptors is a man in his 70s with COVID-19, enrolled during active disease. Each CDR3 is given with its conserved first and last residue. Only some rows state a clone size, as once, few, many or a class for expanded clones.

clone size	V gene	CDR3 protein
.	TRBV3-1/TRBV3-2	CASSLLLEGNYGYTF
many	TRBV2	CASTVPRVEKLFF
.	TRBV2	CASRAGTKTTDTQYF
few	TRBV5-8	CASDDRNSPLHF
.	TRBV5-1	CASSFTGRDTGELFF
.	TRBV10-3	CAISDQVVDEQYF
.	TRBV4-1	CASSQEGGFQPQHF
.	TRBV27	CASSLSGGIYEQYF
.	TRBV12-3/TRBV12-4	CASSSGAYEQYF
.	TRBV12-3/TRBV12-4	CASSLRSGNTIYF
.	TRBV6-4	CASSRDSRNSPLHF
.	TRBV5-1	CASSLAAGESPEQYF
.	TRBV21-1	CASSKVGAGSYNSPLHF
.	TRBV21-1	CASSKVPGTGTRNLGSPLHF
.	TRBV9	CASSPGETGVEKLFF
.	TRBV11-3	CASSLGAGGSYEQYF
.	TRBV18	CATRGETQYF
.	TRBV10-2	CASTPTPNYGYTF
few	TRBV7-7	CASSFGSGGNEQFF
.	TRBV18	CASSPSPNEPHTIYF
.	TRBV19	CASRDRGGTGELFF
.	TRBV5-1	CASSFYGTDGEQYF
.	TRBV7-9	CASSFRNRMNTEAFF
.	TRBV6-5	CASREGDTEAFF
.	TRBV7-9	CASSLGADTGELFF
.	TRBV2	CASSRDRGADTQYF
few	TRBV5-1	CASSLRGQDGSPLHF
.	TRBV2	CASSRTADRLGDRTEAFF
.	TRBV14	CASSPRQEFGYTF
.	TRBV6-2/TRBV6-3	CASSFRGSRTEAFF
.	TRBV6-4	CASSLLEGSKLFF
.	TRBV27	CASSLSGQNYGYTF
.	TRBV4-1	CASSQTGDRFYGYTF
few	TRBV18	CASSSRDAGSQPQHF
.	TRBV19	CASSPGGDHRPQHF
.	TRBV14	CASSFGLASYEQYF
.	TRBV5-1	CASSQGTGAGNTIYF
.	TRBV5-1	CASSLEGGTQYF
.	TRBV7-2	CASSERGGAGYTF
.	TRBV2	CASSQGQGVQPQHF
.	TRBV5-1	CASSLADRGDTGELFF
.	TRBV27	CASRRQGSNGNQPQHF
.	TRBV19	CASSVGEGNQPQHF
few	TRBV4-1	CASSQVSAQGLSYEQYF
.	TRBV18	CASSPGTGGYEQYF
.	TRBV6-2/TRBV6-3	CASSYSLYGYTF
.	TRBV5-1	CASSPQGLNTGELFF
once	TRBV6-5	CASRYRQGYNEQFF
once	TRBV3-1/TRBV3-2	CASSPSIAGELFF
once	TRBV7-9	CASSLVLETAAFF
few	TRBV2	CASSSGVDTGELFF
few	TRBV28	CASRQGGTGELFF
.	TRBV7-3	CASSLIQGAGTGELFF
.	TRBV7-2	CASRSGDWNQPQHF
few	TRBV20-1	CSARPLTEAFF
.	TRBV18	CASSIGGAGANEKLFF
once	TRBV9	CASSLRGLSNQPQHF